The source of this T cell receptor beta chain is a study of blood T cells in healthy people across ages. Points on this clonotype: This may be a read error, as it is one base from a much larger clone.

From germline, CDR1 is MNHNS and CDR2 SASEGT. The CDR3 sequence is 16 residues long. Each sample provided at least 5 micrograms of extracted total RNA. The second PCR ran about 6 to 11 cycles with a sample-barcoded 5' primer and J-beta primers. Every cDNA molecule carried a tag from a template-switch adaptor bearing 12 random nucleotides. TCRdb analysed the 5' RACE reads with MiXCR anew, one entry per CDR3 protein. The table records roughly 700,000 distinct CDR3 sequences, roughly 30% of them present only once. The sequenced sample was blood. This TCR was recovered from a woman older than 75 in good health. The rearrangement joins TRBV6-1 to TRBJ2-5; 7 bases map to TRBD1. The DNA for the CDR3 is TGTGCCAGCAGGGACAGGATTGACAGCCTCCAAGAGACCCGGTACTTC. This gives the protein CASRDRIDSLQETRYF.